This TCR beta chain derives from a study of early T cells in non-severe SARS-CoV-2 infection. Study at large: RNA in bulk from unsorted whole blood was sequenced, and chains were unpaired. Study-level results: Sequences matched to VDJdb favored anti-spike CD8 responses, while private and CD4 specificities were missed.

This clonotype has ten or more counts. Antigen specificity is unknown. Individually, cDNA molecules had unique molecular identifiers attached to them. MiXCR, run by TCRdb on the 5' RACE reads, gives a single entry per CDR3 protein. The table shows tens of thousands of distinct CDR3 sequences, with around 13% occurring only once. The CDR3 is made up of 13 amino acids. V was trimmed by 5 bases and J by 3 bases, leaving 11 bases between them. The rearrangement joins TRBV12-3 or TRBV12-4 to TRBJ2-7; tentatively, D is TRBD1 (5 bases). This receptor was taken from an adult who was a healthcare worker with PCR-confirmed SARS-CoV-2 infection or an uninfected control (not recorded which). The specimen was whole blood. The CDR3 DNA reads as TGTGCCAGCAGTCCAACCGACAGCTACGAGCAGTACTTC. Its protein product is CASSPTDSYEQYF.